Listed below are T cell receptor beta chains from one sample, sequenced in a study of CD8 T cells in ankylosing spondylitis. MiXCR, run by TCRdb on the 5' RACE reads, gives a single entry per CDR3 protein. This sample has fewer than 550,000 distinct CDR3 sequences, with about 5.7% found just once. The sequenced sample was blood, either unsorted or a sorted T cell fraction (not recorded which). The receptors were sampled from a male donor with ankylosing spondylitis. Both conserved end residues are part of each CDR3. The D gene is left open where the match is weak. For some rows the clone size is stated as once, few or many, or as a class when expanded; others skip it.

>.|14|.|TRBV4-1
CASSPRTPYNEQFF
>TRBD1|14|few|TRBV9
CASSPTTGGNEQYF
>TRBD2|16|many|TRBV20-1
CSARAPGLAGGETQYF
>.|14|many|TRBV10-3
CAISHREDQETQYF
>.|14|few|TRBV5-1
CASSRYSGANVLTF
>.|12|many|TRBV15
CATSRLNEKLFF
>.|15|many|TRBV7-3
CASSPGPGGYNEQFF
>TRBD1|16|.|TRBV18
CASSPLGQGDYYGYTF
>TRBD1|15|many|TRBV4-2
CASSPGTVGNQPQHF
>.|15|.|TRBV10-3
CAISVRGVPTYEQYF
>.|15|many|TRBV3-1
CASSPTESGANVLTF
>TRBD2|16|few|TRBV7-2
CASSPTLASGQETQYF
>.|15|.|TRBV5-1
CASSLEVRTNEKLFF
>.|13|many|TRBV10-2
CASSASAYNEQFF
>TRBD1|15|many|TRBV12-3/TRBV12-4
CASSLSGQLPYEQYF
>.|15|many|TRBV7-8
CASSYRDLRSGELFF
>TRBD2|18|many|TRBV11-2
CASSLMVGLAGVGETQYF
>.|13|many|TRBV20-1
CSAPPTRQETQYF
>TRBD2|14|many|TRBV5-1
CASSYAGEGDTQYF
>.|15|.|TRBV7-2
CASSLGGVLSGEQYF
>.|11|many|TRBV29-1
CSVEKPGELFF
>.|13|.|TRBV14
CASSTDLNTEAFF
>.|14|.|TRBV18
CASSLGWIQETQYF
>TRBD1|14|many|TRBV6-2/TRBV6-3
CASKDRGLTQPQHF
>.|16|many|TRBV5-5
CASSLELGTWSEKLFF
>.|12|.|TRBV28
CASSSFIREQYF
>.|15|few|TRBV6-2/TRBV6-3
CASSYSIRANTEAFF
>.|13|.|TRBV29-1
CSVASQAPYEQYF
>.|14|many|TRBV7-2
CASSLTGAAYEQYF
>.|15|.|TRBV28
CASKRGGNVGGELFF